This is a list of T cell receptor beta chains from one sample in a study of prognosis after radiotherapy for stage I lung cancer. One entry per CDR3 protein results from TCRdb running MiXCR on the multiplex PCR reads. Among about 14,000 distinct CDR3 sequences listed, about 32% were seen once. Source: PBMCs, taken before or after stereotactic body radiation therapy (not recorded which). Source of these receptors: a donor aged 50 or older with non-small cell lung cancer. CDR3s include the opening cysteine and the closing phenylalanine or tryptophan. A D gene is named only where the DNA matches it firmly. Expanded clones get a size class; other rows say once, few or many, or leave the size out.

V gene	clone size	D gene	J gene	CDR3 DNA	CDR3 protein
TRBV12-3/TRBV12-4	once	TRBD2	TRBJ2-1	TGTGTCAGCCGACTAGCGGCGACGGACAATGAGCAGTTCTTC	CVSRLAATDNEQFF
TRBV2	many	.	TRBJ2-7	TGTGCCAGCAGTTTGGGACTCCTGAGCTCCTACGAGCAGTACTTC	CASSLGLLSSYEQYF
TRBV20-1	many	TRBD2	TRBJ2-7	TGCAGTGCTAGGGGCCTAGCGGGGGGCATCGGGTTTTACGAGCAGTACTTC	CSARGLAGGIGFYEQYF
TRBV7-9	.	TRBD1	TRBJ2-5	TGTGCCAGCAGACGGACAGGGGGAGAGACACAGTACTTC	CASRRTGGETQYF
TRBV19	.	.	TRBJ1-1	TGTGCCAGACTACCGGGACGGGGAGACACTGAAGCTTTCTTT	CARLPGRGDTEAFF
TRBV30	many	.	TRBJ2-7	TGTGCCTGGAGTGTAGGGGGGGCTGACTACGAGCAGTACTTC	CAWSVGGADYEQYF
TRBV13	many	TRBD1	TRBJ1-2	TGTGCCAGCAGCTCTACCACAGCTCTGACAGGGGGATATGGCTACACCTTC	CASSSTTALTGGYGYTF
TRBV11-2	many	TRBD1	TRBJ1-1	TGTGCCAGCAGCAAAGCCGGGACAGTGAACACTGAAGCTTTCTTT	CASSKAGTVNTEAFF
TRBV20-1	many	TRBD2	TRBJ2-7	TGCAGTGCTAGATGGGGAACTAGCGGGGGGCTGGACGAGCAGTACTTC	CSARWGTSGGLDEQYF
TRBV4-2	many	.	TRBJ2-7	TGTGCCAGCAGCCAAGAGTTCCACTACGAGCAGTACTTC	CASSQEFHYEQYF
TRBV7-9	.	.	TRBJ2-7	TGTGCCAGCAGCCCTTATGGGGGGCCCTTCGAGCAGTACTTC	CASSPYGGPFEQYF
TRBV4-1	many	TRBD1	TRBJ1-2	TGCGCCAGCAGCCAAAACCTCGACAGGGCCAACTATGGCTACACCTTC	CASSQNLDRANYGYTF
TRBV5-1	many	.	TRBJ1-1	TGCGCCAGCAGCTCCAACCCCGACGGAGGACAGATGAGCACTGAAGCTTTCTTT	CASSSNPDGGQMSTEAFF
TRBV5-1	many	TRBD2	TRBJ2-1	TGCGCCAGCAGCTTTGGGGGGGAATACAATGAGCAGTTCTTC	CASSFGGEYNEQFF
TRBV19	many	.	TRBJ1-2	TGTGCCAGTAGACAAGGGGCCGGGTGGCTGGATGGCTACACCTTC	CASRQGAGWLDGYTF
TRBV5-8	.	TRBD1	TRBJ2-5	TGTGCCAGGAGCTTCGGGGGACAGGGGGCCGTGATTGCGGAGACCAAGTACTTC	CARSFGGQGAVIAETKYF
TRBV5-1	medium-sized	.	TRBJ2-1	TGCGCCAGCAGCTTCCCAGTGGATGAGCAGTTCTTC	CASSFPVDEQFF
TRBV28	.	.	TRBJ2-7	TGTGCCAGCAGTGCCGTGACAGGCTCGGAGGAGCAGTACTTC	CASSAVTGSEEQYF
TRBV11-2	many	.	TRBJ2-3	TGTGCCAGCAGCCTCGTCGCAGATACGCAGTATTTT	CASSLVADTQYF
TRBV5-6	many	TRBD1	TRBJ1-3	TGTGCCAGCCGAGACAGGGGGTCTGGAAACACCATATATTTT	CASRDRGSGNTIYF
TRBV5-4	many	TRBD1	TRBJ2-2	TGTGCCAGCAGCCCCCGGGACAGGGATTACGCCGGGGAGCTGTTTTTT	CASSPRDRDYAGELFF
TRBV28	.	.	TRBJ1-2	TGTGCCAGCAGTTTACCTGACAGGACGTATGGCTACACCTTC	CASSLPDRTYGYTF
TRBV4-2	many	TRBD1	TRBJ2-1	TGTGCCAGCAGCCAAGATGGGACAGGGAGCAATGAGCAGTTCTTC	CASSQDGTGSNEQFF
TRBV7-6	many	.	TRBJ2-1	TGTGCCAGCAGCTTAGCCCCCAGGCAGGCTTCCTACAATGAGCAGTTCTTC	CASSLAPRQASYNEQFF
TRBV6-5	medium-sized	.	TRBJ1-2	TGTGCCAGCAGTTACTTGGGGGAAGGCTACACCTTC	CASSYLGEGYTF
TRBV28	many	.	TRBJ2-5	TGTGCCAGCAGTTTAGGTAGCCGGGAGACCCAGTACTTC	CASSLGSRETQYF
TRBV7-9	many	.	TRBJ2-1	TGTGCCAGCAGCACGGGACATTACAATGAGCAGTTCTTC	CASSTGHYNEQFF
TRBV5-1	.	.	TRBJ2-1	TGCGCCAGCAGCCCTCGTGGGGTTAGCAATGAGCAGTTCTTC	CASSPRGVSNEQFF
TRBV27	medium-sized	TRBD1	TRBJ2-7	TGTGCCAGCAGTTTAGGACAGGGTCCCTACGAGCAGTACTTC	CASSLGQGPYEQYF
TRBV7-9	many	.	TRBJ2-6	TGTGCCAGCAGCTTACGGGGGGCGCGAGGAGGGGCCAACGTCCTGACTTTC	CASSLRGARGGANVLTF
TRBV27	many	.	TRBJ2-3	TGTGCCAGCAGTTTATCGAGGGGCGTGAGCACAGATACGCAGTATTTT	CASSLSRGVSTDTQYF
TRBV9	.	.	TRBJ2-5	TGTGCCAGCAGCATAGCCGGCAGTCGTAGCGAGACCCAGTACTTC	CASSIAGSRSETQYF
TRBV20-1	many	.	TRBJ1-6	TGCAGTGCTGCGGCCGGGGGCGGGGGTTGGTCACCCCTCCACTTT	CSAAAGGGGWSPLHF
TRBV6-1	.	.	TRBJ1-2	TGTGCCAGCATTACCCAGGACGGAACGCATGGCTACAACTTC	CASITQDGTHGYNF
TRBV28	.	.	TRBJ2-7	TGTGCCAGCCCCCCAATTCAGGGGATTCAATCCGAGCAGTACTTC	CASPPIQGIQSEQYF
TRBV4-1	many	TRBD1	TRBJ2-1	TGCGCCAGCAGCCAACCTGGGACAGGGTATAATGAGCAGTTCTTC	CASSQPGTGYNEQFF
TRBV6-2/TRBV6-3	.	.	TRBJ1-2	TGTGCCAGAAGTTCCATCAGGGGTGGGGTCCATGGCTACACCTTC	CARSSIRGGVHGYTF
TRBV5-1	medium-sized	TRBD1	TRBJ2-2	TGCGCCAGCAGCTTGAGGCCTGGGACAGGGAACACCGGGGAGCTGTTTTTT	CASSLRPGTGNTGELFF
TRBV15	.	.	TRBJ2-2	TGTGCCACCAGCAGGAGGGAGGGGGCAGGAGGGAACACCGGGGAGCTGTTTTTT	CATSRREGAGGNTGELFF
TRBV20-1	many	.	TRBJ2-6	TGCAGTGCTAGAGGTCGGACCCATTCTGGGGCCAACGTCCTGACTTTC	CSARGRTHSGANVLTF
TRBV11-1	.	TRBD2	TRBJ2-5	TGTGGCAGCTCGTGGACTAGCGGGGATGAAGAGACCCAGTACTTC	CGSSWTSGDEETQYF
TRBV11-2	many	.	TRBJ2-3	TGTGCCAGCATGGGAGATACGCAGTATTTT	CASMGDTQYF
TRBV5-6	many	.	TRBJ1-6	TGTGCCAGCAGCGAGCCGGGCCCACTTTTTAATTCACCCCTCCACTTT	CASSEPGPLFNSPLHF
TRBV6-2/TRBV6-3	once	TRBD2	TRBJ2-3	TGTGTCAGCAGTGAAGCAGCGGGAGGGAACACAGATACGAAGTATTTT	CVSSEAAGGNTDTKYF
TRBV12-3/TRBV12-4	many	TRBD2	TRBJ2-1	TGTGCCAGCAGTGGGGGGGGGAGCTCCTACAATGAGCAGTTCTTC	CASSGGGSSYNEQFF
TRBV3-1	many	.	TRBJ2-7	TGTGCCAGCAGCCGCGGATGGAGCTACGAGCAGTACTTC	CASSRGWSYEQYF
TRBV5-6	many	.	TRBJ1-1	TGTGCCAGCAGCTTGGGCGGGGGAGGTCGGTCGGGTGAAGCTTTCTTT	CASSLGGGGRSGEAFF
TRBV30	medium-sized	.	TRBJ2-1	TGTGCCTGGAGTGTGGGCGGGATGTCTTACGATGAGCAGTTCTTC	CAWSVGGMSYDEQFF
TRBV9	.	TRBD2	TRBJ2-1	TGTGCCAGCAGCGGGACTAGCGGAAATACCCCCTACAATGAGCAGTTCTTC	CASSGTSGNTPYNEQFF
TRBV4-1	many	TRBD1	TRBJ1-1	TGCGCCAGCAGCGAAAACAGGGGGCGGACGAACACTGAAGCTTTCTTT	CASSENRGRTNTEAFF
TRBV5-1	many	.	TRBJ2-5	TGCGCCAGCAGCCAACACGCCCAGTACCAAGAGACCCAGTACTTC	CASSQHAQYQETQYF
TRBV28	many	.	TRBJ2-7	TGTGCCAGCAGTTTATCCCACGAGCAGTACTTC	CASSLSHEQYF
TRBV30	.	TRBD2	TRBJ2-5	TGTGCATGGAGTGGACTAGCGAGGAAAGGGACCCAGTACTTC	CAWSGLARKGTQYF
TRBV19	many	TRBD1	TRBJ1-3	TGTGCCAGTAGTATAGAAGGGGACAGCTACTCTGGAAACACCATATATTTT	CASSIEGDSYSGNTIYF